This T cell receptor beta chain came from a study of T cell responses to AZD1222 COVID-19 vaccine. The study's findings and limits: With dominance at 160-218 and 743-854, vaccine-associated CD4 TCRs spanned spike.

This CDR3 is 12 amino acids long. Trimming shortened V by 6 bases and J by 9 bases, and 12 bases separated the two germline ends. In germline, CDR1 is SGHTA, CDR2 FQGNSA. The method was immunoSEQ multiplex PCR; TCRdb's version includes in-frame clones alone and lacks a portion of them. The data show 95,000 or so clones, about 88% seen once. As regards this clone: Antigen unknown.

The clonotype originates from an adult in good health. The gene calls are TRBV7-2 and TRBJ2-4; D perhaps matches TRBD1 (6 bases). The sequencing here drew on peripheral blood, taken on day 0 of AZD1222 vaccination. CDR3 protein: CASSSTGSIQYF. CDR3 coding DNA: TGTGCCAGCAGTTCTACAGGGAGCATTCAGTACTTC.